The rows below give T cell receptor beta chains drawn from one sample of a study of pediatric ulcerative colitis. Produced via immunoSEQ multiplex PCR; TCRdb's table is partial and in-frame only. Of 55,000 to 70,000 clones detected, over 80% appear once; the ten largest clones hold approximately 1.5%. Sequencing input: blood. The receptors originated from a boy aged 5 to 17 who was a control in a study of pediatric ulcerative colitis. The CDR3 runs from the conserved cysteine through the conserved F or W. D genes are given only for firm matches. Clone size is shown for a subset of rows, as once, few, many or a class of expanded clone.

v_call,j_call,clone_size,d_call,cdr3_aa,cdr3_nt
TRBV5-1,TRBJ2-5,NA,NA,CASSLASGSGETQYF,TGCGCCAGCAGCTTGGCCTCCGGGAGTGGGGAGACCCAGTACTTC
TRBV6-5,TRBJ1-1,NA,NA,CASSYSGGNTEAFF,TGTGCCAGCAGTTACTCCGGGGGGAACACTGAAGCTTTCTTT
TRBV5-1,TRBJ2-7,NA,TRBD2,CASSLPSRVGTTTARSSYEQYF,TGCGCCAGCAGCCTACCGAGCAGGGTAGGGACTACGACCGCCAGAAGCTCCTACGAGCAGTACTTC
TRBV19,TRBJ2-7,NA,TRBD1,CASRARTGGAYEQYF,TGTGCCAGTAGGGCCCGGACAGGGGGCGCCTACGAGCAGTACTTC
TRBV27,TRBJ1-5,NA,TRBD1,CASSSKGQGPRQPQHF,TGTGCCAGCAGTAGTAAAGGACAGGGGCCGCGACAGCCCCAGCATTTT
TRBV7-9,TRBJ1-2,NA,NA,CASSLGATNGYTF,TGTGCCAGCAGCTTAGGGGCAACTAATGGCTACACCTTC
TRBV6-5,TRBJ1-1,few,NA,CASSYKGVGFF,TGTGCCAGCAGTTACAAGGGGGTGGGTTTCTTT
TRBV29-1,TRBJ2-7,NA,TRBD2,CSVVAGGPHEQYF,TGCAGCGTCGTAGCGGGAGGGCCCCACGAGCAGTACTTC
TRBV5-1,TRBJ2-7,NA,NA,CASSSGQGAYEQYF,TGCGCCAGCAGTTCAGGGCAAGGGGCCTACGAGCAGTACTTC
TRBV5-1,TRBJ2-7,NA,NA,CASSLEPRDIYEQYF,TGCGCCAGCAGCTTGGAGCCCCGGGACATCTACGAGCAGTACTTC
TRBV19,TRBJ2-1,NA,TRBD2,CASSIDQRGDYNEQFF,TGTGCCAGTAGTATAGATCAGCGGGGGGATTACAATGAGCAGTTCTTC
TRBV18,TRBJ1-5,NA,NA,CASSPRDSNQPQHF,TGTGCCAGCTCTCCACGGGACAGCAATCAGCCCCAGCATTTT
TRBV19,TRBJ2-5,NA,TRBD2,CASSRWEGLRTQYF,TGTGCCAGTAGTAGATGGGAGGGACTAAGGACCCAGTACTTC
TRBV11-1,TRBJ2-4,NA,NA,CASSLEDENIQYF,TGTGCCAGCAGCTTGGAAGACGAAAACATTCAGTACTTC
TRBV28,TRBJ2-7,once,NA,CASRLTGHSPNFEQYF,TGTGCCAGCAGATTAACGGGACACTCTCCGAATTTCGAGCAGTACTTC
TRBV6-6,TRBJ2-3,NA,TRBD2,CASNPGTSGVHGTQYF,TGTGCCAGCAATCCAGGGACTAGCGGGGTGCATGGTACGCAGTATTTT
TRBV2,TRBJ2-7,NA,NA,CASSGEGSEAYEQYF,TGTGCCAGCAGCGGTGAGGGCTCCGAGGCCTACGAGCAGTACTTC
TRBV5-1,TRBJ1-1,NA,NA,CASSFQGEEAFF,TGCGCCAGCAGCTTTCAGGGAGAGGAAGCTTTCTTT
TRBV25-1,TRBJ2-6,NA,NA,CASSSSWDGNSGANVLTF,TGTGCCAGCAGTTCAAGCTGGGACGGGAACTCTGGGGCCAACGTCCTGACTTTC
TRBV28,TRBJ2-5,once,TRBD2,CASSPIIGLAGNQETQYF,TGTGCCAGCAGCCCTATCATCGGACTAGCGGGGAACCAAGAGACCCAGTACTTC
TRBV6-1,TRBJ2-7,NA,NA,CASSEGAWDILGGQYF,TGTGCCAGCAGTGAAGGTGCTTGGGATATTCTAGGAGGGCAGTACTTC
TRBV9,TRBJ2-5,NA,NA,CASSVGSRGTQYF,TGTGCCAGCAGCGTAGGGAGCAGGGGGACCCAGTACTTC